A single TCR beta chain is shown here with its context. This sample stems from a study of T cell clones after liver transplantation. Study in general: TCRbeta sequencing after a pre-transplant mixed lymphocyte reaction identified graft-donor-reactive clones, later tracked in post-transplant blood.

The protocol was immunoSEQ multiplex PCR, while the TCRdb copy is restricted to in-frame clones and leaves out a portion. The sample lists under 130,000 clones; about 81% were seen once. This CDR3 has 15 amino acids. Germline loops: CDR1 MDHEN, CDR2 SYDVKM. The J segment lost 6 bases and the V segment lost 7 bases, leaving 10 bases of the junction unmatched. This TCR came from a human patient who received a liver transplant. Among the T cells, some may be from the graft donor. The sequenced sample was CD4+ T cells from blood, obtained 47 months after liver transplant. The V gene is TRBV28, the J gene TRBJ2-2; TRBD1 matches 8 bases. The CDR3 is CASKMDRVGSGELFF. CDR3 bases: TGTGCCAGCAAAATGGACAGGGTGGGGTCCGGGGAGCTGTTTTTT.